This T cell receptor beta chain was sequenced for a study of Graves' ophthalmopathy and Graves' hyperthyroidism. Background on the study: Cases classed as stable hyperthyroidism had no ophthalmopathy within 18 months of follow-up.

At least ten counts were recorded for this clonotype. Antigen unknown. Investigators amplified TCR beta CDR3 regions from RNA transcripts. First-round RT-PCR relied on HTBI primers, and a second-round multiplex PCR came next. TCRdb called the multiplex PCR reads again in MiXCR, with one record for every CDR3 protein. This sample has about 1.2 million distinct CDR3 sequences; about two fifths occur once, and the top ten carry around 10%. Findings of the study overall: Researchers report that a 13-signature model separated ophthalmopathy from stable hyperthyroidism, posting 85% to 90% sensitivity and about 82% specificity.

This CDR3 spans 14 amino acids. V was clipped by 7 bases and J by 5 bases; unmatched bases: 9. Germline values: CDR1 SGDLS, CDR2 YYNGEE. Participants with hyperthyroidism, aged 18 to 65, were newly diagnosed with under 2 months' duration. Pregnant or lactating patients and those with other autoimmune diseases or uncontrolled infections were excluded. V is TRBV9 and J is TRBJ2-5, with 9 bases lining up with TRBD1. The sequence was collected from an adult man with Graves' hyperthyroidism. The sequenced sample was peripheral blood or thyroid tissue (not recorded which). The CDR3 reads CASAPGQGSETQYF. DNA for the CDR3: TGTGCCAGCGCCCCGGGACAGGGATCGGAGACCCAGTACTTC.